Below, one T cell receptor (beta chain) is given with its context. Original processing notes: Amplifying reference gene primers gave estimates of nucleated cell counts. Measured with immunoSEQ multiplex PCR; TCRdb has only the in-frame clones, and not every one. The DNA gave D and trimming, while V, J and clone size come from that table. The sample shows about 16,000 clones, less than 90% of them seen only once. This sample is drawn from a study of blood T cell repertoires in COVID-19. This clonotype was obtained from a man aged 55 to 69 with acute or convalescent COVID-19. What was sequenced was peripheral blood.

The CDR3 DNA reads as TGTGCCAGCAGCTACACAGGGACAGGGGAGAGGCCCCAGCATTTT. Translation gives CASSYTGTGERPQHF. The chain joins TRBV6-5 to TRBJ1-5; 10 positions match TRBD1. Looked up from germline, CDR1 is MNHEY and CDR2 is SVGAGI. The junction had 11 bases not matched to a gene; V was cut back by 6 bases and J by 9 bases. The CDR3 length is 15 residues.